A selection of T cell receptor beta chains follows, all from one sample in a study of blood T cells in healthy people across ages. TCRdb re-called the 5' RACE reads through MiXCR, storing one row per CDR3 protein. The sample consists of approximately 690,000 distinct CDR3 sequences, 40% to 50% of them appearing once. Sequencing was carried out using blood. The receptors come from an elderly man in good health. Each CDR3 is given with its conserved first and last residue. A D gene is named only where the DNA matches it firmly. Not every row has a clone size; where given, it reads once, few, many or a size class.

>TRBD1|NA|TRBJ2-4|TRBV5-1
TGCGCCAGCAGCTTGGCCGGACAGGACCTAGCCAAAAACATTCAGTACTTC
CASSLAGQDLAKNIQYF
>NA|few|TRBJ1-2|TRBV28
TGTGCCAGCAGCAACAGGCTCGGCTACACCTTC
CASSNRLGYTF
>TRBD1|few|TRBJ2-5|TRBV29-1
TGCAGCGTTCAGGACAGGGGGCGATACAATGAGCAGTACTTC
CSVQDRGRYNEQYF
>NA|few|TRBJ2-6|TRBV27
TGTGCCAGCAGTGTCCGGGGAGCGGCTGGGGCCAACGTCCTGACTTTC
CASSVRGAAGANVLTF
>NA|few|TRBJ2-1|TRBV12-3/TRBV12-4
TGTGCCAGCAGTTTGCCAGACACCTACAATGAGCAGTTCTTC
CASSLPDTYNEQFF
>NA|NA|TRBJ1-5|TRBV27
TGTGCCAGCAGTGTGGCAGGTGGCCAGCCCCAGCATTTT
CASSVAGGQPQHF
>NA|once|TRBJ2-7|TRBV29-1
TGCAGCGGCGCCTCTTCCAATGAGCAGTACTTC
CSGASSNEQYF
>NA|many|TRBJ2-1|TRBV20-1
TGCAGTGCTAGAGATTGGATGGCCAGGAATGAGCAGTTCTTC
CSARDWMARNEQFF
>NA|few|TRBJ1-2|TRBV28
TGTGCCAGCAGGTTAGGAGGAAATGGCTACACCTTC
CASRLGGNGYTF
>TRBD2|NA|TRBJ2-5|TRBV6-1
TGTGCCAGCAGTGAATCCGACTTAGCGGGGGTCCAAGAGACCCAGTACTTC
CASSESDLAGVQETQYF
>NA|NA|TRBJ2-4|TRBV20-1
TGCAGTGCCTATCCTCAAAACATTCAGTACTTC
CSAYPQNIQYF
>NA|NA|TRBJ2-5|TRBV20-1
TGCAGTGCCGGACGGGACTTGGAGACCCAGTACTTC
CSAGRDLETQYF
>NA|NA|TRBJ2-5|TRBV5-1
TGCGCCAGCAAGCCCCGAGGTGTCCAAGAGACCCAGTACTTC
CASKPRGVQETQYF
>TRBD2|NA|TRBJ2-5|TRBV14
TGTGCCAGCAGCCGGGCCGGGACTACTTACAATGAGCAGTACTTC
CASSRAGTTYNEQYF
>NA|NA|TRBJ2-3|TRBV11-2
TGTGCCAGCAGCAAGGGACTTATTAGGATTTCAGATACGCAGTATTTT
CASSKGLIRISDTQYF
>TRBD2|NA|TRBJ2-1|TRBV20-1
TGCAGTGCTACGGGCACTAGCGGGAGGTCTAATGAGCAGTTCTTC
CSATGTSGRSNEQFF
>TRBD1|NA|TRBJ1-1|TRBV11-1
TGTGCCAGCACCAAGGGGGGACAGGGGGGAATGAACACTGAAGCTTTCTTT
CASTKGGQGGMNTEAFF
>NA|NA|TRBJ1-6|TRBV6-6
TGTGCCAGCAGCATCGACAGATGGGAATCACCCCTCCACTTT
CASSIDRWESPLHF
>NA|once|TRBJ2-1|TRBV24-1
TGTGCCACCAGTGATGGACGGTACAATGAGCAGTTCTTC
CATSDGRYNEQFF
>TRBD2|NA|TRBJ2-7|TRBV7-2
TGTGCCAGCAGCTTAGGCCCCTGGCGGGGGGGTTGGGAGCAGTACTTC
CASSLGPWRGGWEQYF
>NA|NA|TRBJ2-7|TRBV20-1
TGCAGTGCTAGAGATGGCAGGACTTACAATGAGCAGTACTTC
CSARDGRTYNEQYF
>TRBD1|NA|TRBJ2-7|TRBV29-1
TGCAGCGTTGAAAAGACAGGGGGCTACGAGCAGTACTTC
CSVEKTGGYEQYF
>NA|NA|TRBJ2-7|TRBV29-1
TGCAGCGTTGAAGATCAGGGGTCAGGGTCACAGTACTTC
CSVEDQGSGSQYF
>TRBD2|many|TRBJ2-7|TRBV6-6
TGTGCCAGCAGCTACCGGGAGGGCTCCTACGAGCAGTACTTC
CASSYREGSYEQYF
>TRBD1|NA|TRBJ2-7|TRBV3-1
TGTGCCAGCAGCCAGGGGACAGGGCTGGGCGAGCAGTACTTC
CASSQGTGLGEQYF
>NA|few|TRBJ2-2|TRBV13
TGTGCCAGCAGCTCAAAATTCACCGGGGAGCTGTTTTTT
CASSSKFTGELFF
>NA|NA|TRBJ2-6|TRBV7-2
TGTGCCAGCAACCCTGGACCAACTGGGGCCAACGTCCTGACTTTC
CASNPGPTGANVLTF
>NA|once|TRBJ1-6|TRBV18
TGTGCCAGCTCACCCTTCCTCACGGGAGGTTCACCCCTCCACTTT
CASSPFLTGGSPLHF
>NA|few|TRBJ2-7|TRBV12-3/TRBV12-4
TGTGCCAGCAGTACCGGGGGTGGCACGTACTTC
CASSTGGGTYF
>NA|NA|TRBJ2-7|TRBV7-2
TGTGCCAGCAGCCGTGACAGCTTGGGTCGAGAGGCCCAGTACTTC
CASSRDSLGREAQYF
>TRBD2|NA|TRBJ2-3|TRBV10-3
TGTGCCATCAGTGAGTCTTTGGGACTAGCGGGAGATACGCAGTATTTT
CAISESLGLAGDTQYF
>NA|few|TRBJ2-7|TRBV29-1
TGCGGCGTTGCTACTATGGAAGGGAGCGAGCAGTACTTC
CGVATMEGSEQYF
>NA|NA|TRBJ2-6|TRBV28
TGTGCCAGCAGCCCCCGGGACCCGGACGGGGCCAACGTCCTGACTTTC
CASSPRDPDGANVLTF
>NA|NA|TRBJ2-3|TRBV5-1
TGCGCCAGCAGCTTTACCCAAACAGCTACCACAGATACGCAGTATTTT
CASSFTQTATTDTQYF
>TRBD2|many|TRBJ2-3|TRBV10-2
TGCGCCACCACTAGCGGGAGCGTTGCAGATACGCAGTATTTT
CATTSGSVADTQYF
>NA|NA|TRBJ1-1|TRBV27
TGTGCCAGCAGTTTGGCGGGGTTCACTGAAGCTTTCTTT
CASSLAGFTEAFF
>NA|few|TRBJ2-5|TRBV2
TGTGCCAGCAGTGAACAAACTAGCCAAGAGACCCAGTACTTC
CASSEQTSQETQYF
>TRBD1|NA|TRBJ2-7|TRBV6-2/TRBV6-3
TGTGCCAGCAGTCCGATGACAGGGGGCCCTCGCGGGCGGTACTTC
CASSPMTGGPRGRYF
>TRBD1|few|TRBJ2-5|TRBV4-3
TGCGCCAGCAGCCCCATGGCTCGACAGGGCGGTCAAGAGACCCAGTACTTC
CASSPMARQGGQETQYF
>TRBD2|NA|TRBJ2-4|TRBV20-1
TGCAGTGCACAGAGGGAGGGGCAGGCGGCCAAAAACATTCAGTACTTC
CSAQREGQAAKNIQYF
>NA|few|TRBJ2-5|TRBV5-1
TGCGCCAGCAGCTTCAGTCCGACCGGCCTCCAAGAGACCCAGTACTTC
CASSFSPTGLQETQYF
>NA|many|TRBJ2-3|TRBV5-1
TGCGCCAGCAGCTTGGACAACACAGATACGCAGTATTTT
CASSLDNTDTQYF
>NA|few|TRBJ2-7|TRBV29-1
TGCAGCGTTGAGGGGGGCCGGGACAGCCCCTACGAGCAGTACTTC
CSVEGGRDSPYEQYF
>TRBD1|NA|TRBJ2-3|TRBV6-5
TGTGCCAGCAGTTTCGACAGGGGAACGCAGTATTTT
CASSFDRGTQYF
>TRBD1|NA|TRBJ2-2|TRBV20-1
TGCAGTGCTAGAGGACAGGGTAGCGGGGAGCTGTTTTTT
CSARGQGSGELFF
>NA|few|TRBJ2-5|TRBV21-1
TGTGCCAGCGGAAGGGACGGCGGCCAAGAGACCCAGTACTTC
CASGRDGGQETQYF
>NA|NA|TRBJ2-7|TRBV4-2
TGTGCCAGCAGCCAAGGGGTAACTTTCATCGGAGGGGGGCAGTACTTC
CASSQGVTFIGGGQYF
>TRBD1|NA|TRBJ2-1|TRBV27
TGTGCCAGCAGTCCCGGGACAGTAACCTACAATGAGCAGTTCTTC
CASSPGTVTYNEQFF
>TRBD1|few|TRBJ1-2|TRBV7-9
TGTGCCAGCAGCCCATTTACGACAGGGTCTACGGACTATGGCTACACCTTC
CASSPFTTGSTDYGYTF
>TRBD2|few|TRBJ2-3|TRBV9
TGTGCCAGCAGCGCCCGCGGGGGGTCTAGCACAGATACGCAGTATTTT
CASSARGGSSTDTQYF
>TRBD1|NA|TRBJ1-5|TRBV10-2
TGCGCCAGCATGGACAGGAACAACCAGCCCCAGCATTTT
CASMDRNNQPQHF
>NA|once|TRBJ2-2|TRBV6-2/TRBV6-3
TGTGCCAGCAGTTTATACAGGGAGGACACCGGGGAGCTGTTTTTT
CASSLYREDTGELFF
>NA|few|TRBJ1-1|TRBV4-3
TGCGCCAGCAGCCAAGATAAAGGGCAGACGAACACTGAAGCTTTCTTT
CASSQDKGQTNTEAFF
>NA|NA|TRBJ1-3|TRBV6-5
TGTGCCAGCAGTCCCCAGGGTTCTGGAAACACCATATATTTT
CASSPQGSGNTIYF
>TRBD1|NA|TRBJ1-1|TRBV9
TGTGCCAGCTCCGTCACAGGGGCGGGTACTGAAGCTTTCTTT
CASSVTGAGTEAFF
>NA|NA|TRBJ2-3|TRBV20-1
TGCAGTGCTGGAGCCTTGTGGGGGAGCACAGATACGCAGTATTTT
CSAGALWGSTDTQYF
>NA|NA|TRBJ2-7|TRBV9
TGTGCCAGCAGCGTAGCTTCCGGTAGGGCGGGCGAGCAGTACTTC
CASSVASGRAGEQYF
>NA|few|TRBJ1-5|TRBV7-2
TGTGCCAGCAGCTCGGACAGATACGTGCCCCAGCATTTT
CASSSDRYVPQHF
>TRBD2|once|TRBJ2-1|TRBV5-1
TGCGCCAGCAGCTTGGCTCTAGCGGGGGGCATCTCCTACAATGAGCAGTTCTTC
CASSLALAGGISYNEQFF